This T cell receptor (beta chain) came from a study of cytomegalovirus exposure and HLA in healthy donors. Overall study findings and caveats: As a later analysis showed, a missense DCLRE1C variant was linked to trimming of TCR beta V- and J-genes. Equally common other TCR beta chains were less clonally expanded than HLA-associated ones, a later analysis found. The study dropped some indistinguishable V segments, TRBV6-2 and TRBV6-3 among them.

PCR was performed using 60 Vbeta and 13 Jbeta primers. The assay was immunoSEQ multiplex PCR, and TCRdb's table has in-frame clones only and misses some. The table lists about 90,000 clones, over 60% of them singletons. The table lists this clone with a few counts. Its antigen is unidentified. Per the germline V gene, CDR1 is SQVTM and CDR2 is ANQGSEA. The CDR3 length is 14 residues. Trimming shortened V by 0 bases and J by 4 bases, and 7 bases separated the two germline ends. The donors comprised healthy bone marrow donors. This clonotype originated in a woman in her fifties or sixties in good health and CMV-seropositive. Sequencing was carried out using PBMCs. The V gene is TRBV29-1, the J gene TRBJ2-6; D uncertain. Here the CDR3 reads CSVEEVTGANVLTF. Here the CDR3 DNA reads TGCAGCGTTGAAGAGGTAACAGGGGCCAACGTCCTGACTTTC.